This T cell receptor beta chain was identified during a study of T cell responses to AZD1222 COVID-19 vaccine. As concerns this clone: This specimen includes other DNA sequences encoding the same CDR3.

Data came from immunoSEQ multiplex PCR; TCRdb stores just in-frame clones and leaves some out. The table lists about 70,000 clones, 70% to 90% of them singletons. Germline V gene lookup returns CDR1 LNHDA and CDR2 SQIVND (reference sequence). This CDR3 is built from 13 residues. Deletions cut 10 bases from V and 8 bases from J, with 20 bases between. This TCR derives from an adult in good health. The sample was peripheral blood, taken on day 0 of MenACWY control vaccination. This rearrangement joins TRBV19 to TRBJ1-1; perhaps TRBD1 as D (6 bases). CDR3 coding DNA: TGTGCCACCGGCGGGCAGGGGTCCAGCGAAGCTTTCTTT. Encoded protein: CATGGQGSSEAFF.